The sequence of this TCR beta chain was determined in a study of blood T cell repertoires in COVID-19. Study information: Sites across the United States, Italy and Spain contributed samples from acute and convalescent COVID-19.

The V and J ends lost 8 bases and 4 bases respectively, with 15 bases between them. The CDR3 is made up of 14 amino acids. Germline assignment: CDR1 ENHRY and CDR2 SYGVKD. The data were produced by immunoSEQ multiplex PCR, yet TCRdb's version contains in-frame clones alone and is incomplete. Here the sample spans some 460,000 clones, roughly 91% being singletons. This receptor was obtained from a woman in her twenties or thirties with acute or convalescent COVID-19. The sequencing input was peripheral blood. The V call is TRBV10-3, the J call TRBJ1-5, with D possibly being TRBD1 (6 bases). The CDR3: CAIGLAGANQPQHF. CDR3 coding DNA: TGTGCCATCGGATTGGCAGGGGCAAATCAGCCCCAGCATTTT.